The 9 T cell receptor beta chains reported below all come from one sample, sequenced in a study of blood T cell repertoires in COVID-19. Data came from immunoSEQ multiplex PCR; TCRdb stores just in-frame clones and leaves some out. The sample includes around 300,000 clones, around 90% of them seen just once. Sequencing was carried out using PBMCs or T cells enriched from blood (not recorded which). Source of these receptors: a woman between 40 and 55 years old who had recovered from COVID-19.

The chain links TRBV10-3 to TRBJ2-6; 8 bases match TRBD1. Unmatched junction bases numbered 11, after V lost 3 bases and J lost 1 base. Germline V gene sequence: CDR1 ENHRY, CDR2 SYGVKD. The CDR3 consists of 19 residues. CDR3 coding DNA: TGTGCCATCAGTGATTTCTCCAGGGGGCAGTTTTCTGGGGCCAACGTCCTGACTTTC. Amino acids: CAISDFSRGQFSGANVLTF.

The rearrangement uses TRBV5-1 and TRBJ1-3; weak D call: TRBD1 (5 bases). The CDR3 has 17 residues. Germline V gene sequence: CDR1 SGHRS, CDR2 YFSETQ. V lost 0 bases and J 0 bases, leaving 13 bases between the germline ends. This CDR3 is CASSLDLGASSGNTIYF. For the CDR3, the DNA is TGCGCCAGCAGCTTGGATCTTGGGGCGAGCTCTGGAAACACCATATATTTT.

CDR3 sequence: CASSPGQGGNSPLHF. DNA for the CDR3: TGTGCCAGCTCGCCAGGACAGGGAGGTAATTCACCCCTCCACTTT. The chain has TRBV18 and TRBJ1-6; 8 nucleotides match TRBD1. The J segment lost 6 bases and the V segment lost 6 bases, leaving 7 bases of the junction unmatched. Germline V gives CDR1 KGHSH, CDR2 LQKENI. This CDR3 is 15 amino acids long.

The chain is built from TRBV7-9 and TRBJ2-7; 7 bases match TRBD2. The V segment lost 5 bases and the J segment 2 bases; nucleotides outside the gene matches: 9. CDR1 and CDR2 from the germline V gene are SEHNR and FQNEAQ (reference sequence). The CDR3 consists of 15 residues. The CDR3 nucleotides are TGTGCCAGCAGCATCTCCGGGACTAACACCTACGAGCAGTACTTC. Residues: CASSISGTNTYEQYF.

J is TRBJ2-1 and V is TRBV24-1; D gene unclear. The V end was cut by 3 bases, the J end by 4 bases, with 15 bases between. Germline values: CDR1 KGHDR, CDR2 SFDVKD. The CDR3 totals 16 residues. For the CDR3, the DNA is TGTGCCACCAGTGATCCCCGTGAGAGTAGTTACAATGAGCAGTTCTTC. It yields the protein CATSDPRESSYNEQFF.

This sequence joins TRBV21-1 and TRBJ1-6; the table names TRBD1, a call not compared with the DNA. TRBV21-1 is tagged as a pseudogene. The CDR3 loop spans 17 amino acids. In DNA form, the CDR3 reads TGTGCCAGCAGCGGTAAGTTGGCCAAAACAGGGAGAGGGCCCCTCCACTTT. Amino acids: CASSGKLAKTGRGPLHF.

The chain has TRBV3-1 (or the pseudogene TRBV3-2) and TRBJ1-2; D not resolved. The CDR3 runs 12 residues. The V gene's germline CDR1 is LGHDT and CDR2 YNNKEL (reference sequence). V was shortened by 4 bases and J by 2 bases, with 5 bases between the two germline ends. CDR3 loop: CASSRPNYGYTF. CDR3 DNA sequence: TGTGCCAGCAGCCGGCCAAACTATGGCTACACCTTC.

The rearrangement links TRBV5-5 to TRBJ2-7; tentatively, D is TRBD1 (5 bases). Germline-derived CDR1 and CDR2 are SGHKS and YYEKEE (reference sequence). V dropped 0 bases and J dropped 2 bases, with 12 bases sitting between them. The CDR3 runs to 15 residues. The CDR3 loop reads CASSLGVGHTYEQYF. The CDR3 nucleotides read TGTGCCAGCAGCTTGGGGGTAGGACACACCTACGAGCAGTACTTC.

The chain recombines TRBV29-1 with TRBJ2-5; perhaps TRBD2 as D (6 bases). V dropped 7 bases and J dropped 5 bases, with 14 bases sitting between them. The CDR3 loop spans 12 amino acids. From germline, CDR1 is SQVTM and CDR2 ANQGSEA. CDR3 protein: CSASWEVETQYF. CDR3 sequence (DNA): TGCAGCGCCTCATGGGAGGTGGAGACCCAGTACTTC.